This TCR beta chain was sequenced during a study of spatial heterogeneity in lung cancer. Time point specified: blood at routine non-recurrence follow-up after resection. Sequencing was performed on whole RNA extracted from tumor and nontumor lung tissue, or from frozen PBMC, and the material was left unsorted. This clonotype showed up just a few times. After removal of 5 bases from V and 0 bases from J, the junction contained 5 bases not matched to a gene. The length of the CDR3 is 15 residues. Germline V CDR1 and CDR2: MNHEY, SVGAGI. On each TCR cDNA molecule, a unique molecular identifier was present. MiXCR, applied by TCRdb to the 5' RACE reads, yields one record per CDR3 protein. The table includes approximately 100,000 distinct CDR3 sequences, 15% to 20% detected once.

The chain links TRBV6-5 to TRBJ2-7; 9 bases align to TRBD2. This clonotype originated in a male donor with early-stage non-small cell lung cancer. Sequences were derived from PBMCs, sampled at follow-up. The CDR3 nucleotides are TGTGCCAGCAGTAGGACTAGCGTCCACTCCTACGAGCAGTACTTC. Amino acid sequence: CASSRTSVHSYEQYF.